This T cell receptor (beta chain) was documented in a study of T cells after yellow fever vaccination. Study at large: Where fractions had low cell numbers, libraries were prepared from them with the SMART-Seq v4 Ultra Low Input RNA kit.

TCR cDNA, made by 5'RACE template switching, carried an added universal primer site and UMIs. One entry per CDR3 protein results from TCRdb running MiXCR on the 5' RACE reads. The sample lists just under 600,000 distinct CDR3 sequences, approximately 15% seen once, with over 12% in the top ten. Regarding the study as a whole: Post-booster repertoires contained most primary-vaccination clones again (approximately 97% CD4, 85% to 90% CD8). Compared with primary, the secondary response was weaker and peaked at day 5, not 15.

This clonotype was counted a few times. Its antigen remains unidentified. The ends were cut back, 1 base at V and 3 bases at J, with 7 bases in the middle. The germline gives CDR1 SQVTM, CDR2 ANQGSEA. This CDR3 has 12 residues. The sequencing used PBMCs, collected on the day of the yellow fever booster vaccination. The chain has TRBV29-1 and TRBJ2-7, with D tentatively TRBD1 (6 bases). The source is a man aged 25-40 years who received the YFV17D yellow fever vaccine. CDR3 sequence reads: CSVEVDSYEQYF. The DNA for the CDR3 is TGCAGCGTTGAAGTGGACAGCTACGAGCAGTACTTC.